Below, 15 T cell receptor beta chains from the same sample are listed, as sequenced in a study. One entry per CDR3 protein results from TCRdb running MiXCR on the RT-PCR reads. Among fewer than 800,000 distinct CDR3 sequences listed, 12% to 15% were seen once. Sequenced material: memory CD4+ T cells from blood. The receptors stem from a female donor in good health, serving as a healthy control.

In its sample, this clonotype was seen many times. The chain employs TRBV20-1 and TRBJ2-3; D tentatively reads TRBD1 or TRBD2 (5 bases each). V was clipped by 0 bases and J by 5 bases, with 12 bases between them. From germline, CDR1 is DFQATT and CDR2 SNEGSKA (reference sequence). The CDR3 consists of 14 residues. The CDR3 is CSARESGRGDTQYF. The CDR3 DNA sequence: TGCAGTGCTAGAGAATCGGGACGTGGAGATACGCAGTATTTT.

The chain combines TRBV7-2 with TRBJ1-2, with D unresolved. The V gene lost 4 bases and the J gene lost 4 bases, with 10 bases spanning the gap. The germline V gene has CDR1 SGHTA and CDR2 FQGNSA. The CDR3 is 13 residues long. CDR3 in amino acids: CASSSMAGYGYTF. The CDR3 region has the DNA TGTGCCAGCAGCTCCATGGCGGGCTATGGCTACACCTTC.

V gene TRBV4-1 combines with J gene TRBJ1-2; 9 nucleotides align to TRBD1. The ends lost 6 bases at V and 6 bases at J; junction bases unmatched: 8. CDR3 size: 14 residues. CDR1 and CDR2 (germline): MGHRA, YSYEKL. The CDR3, as DNA: TGCGCCAGCAGAACACAGGGGGCGTTAGATGGCTACACCTTC. Its translation is CASRTQGALDGYTF.

The rearrangement joins TRBV6-6 to TRBJ1-4, with a weak D call TRBD1 (6 bases). The CDR3 is made up of 14 amino acids. Germline CDR1 MNHNY, CDR2 SVGAGI (reference sequence). With 6 bases removed from V and 8 bases from J, the gap between germline ends came to 16 bases. The DNA for the CDR3 is TGTGCCAGCAGAAGGGGAGAGGACAGCGAAAAACTGTTTTTT. It specifies CASRRGEDSEKLFF.

There are a few counts of this clonotype. The chain is built from TRBV6-2 or TRBV6-3 and TRBJ1-1; possibly TRBD1 for D (5 bases). Trimming removed 5 bases at V and 3 bases at J, with 10 bases between. The CDR3 loop spans 13 amino acids. Germline V CDR1 and CDR2: MNHEY, SVGEGT. CDR3: CASSEQVYTEAFF. The DNA for the CDR3 is TGTGCCAGCAGTGAACAGGTTTACACTGAAGCTTTCTTT.

There are many counts of this clonotype. The CDR3 is CASSRTATYEQYF. The CDR3 DNA sequence: TGTGCCAGCAGCCGGACAGCTACCTACGAGCAGTACTTC. This chain uses TRBV7-2 with TRBJ2-7; possible D gene TRBD1, 6 bases. This CDR3 comprises 13 residues. Germline V gene lookup returns CDR1 SGHTA and CDR2 FQGNSA. V lost 5 bases to trimming and J lost 2 bases, with 10 bases between them.

Worth noting for this clonotype: A junction end diverges from the germline sequence, so it may reflect a read error. The rearrangement links TRBV15 to TRBJ1-2; D call uncertain. The CDR3 runs 13 residues. The germline V gene has CDR1 LNHNV and CDR2 YYDKDF (reference sequence). CDR3 sequence: CATSRPIQTDPDF. For the CDR3, the DNA is TGTGCCACCAGCAGGCCCATACAGACGGACCCCGACTTC.

The genes are TRBV20-1 and TRBJ1-1; D not resolved. Germline V gene sequence: CDR1 DFQATT, CDR2 SNEGSKA (reference sequence). This CDR3 comprises 13 residues. The V and J ends lost 2 bases and 1 base respectively, with 8 bases between them. CDR3 sequence (DNA): TGCAGTGCTAGAAGGCACCCGAACACTGAAGCTTTCTTT. It translates to CSARRHPNTEAFF.

This clonotype has more than one count but fewer than ten. The chain is built from TRBV5-7 and TRBJ2-7, with TRBD1 matching over 8 bases. TRBV5-7 is treated as an ORF (open reading frame) with a function not yet certain. V lost 6 bases, J lost 3 bases, and 11 bases stayed unmatched. The CDR3 contains 15 residues. CDR3 in DNA: TGTGCCAGCACCCCCCCGGGACAGGTAAGCTACGAGCAGTACTTC. Translating it yields CASTPPGQVSYEQYF.

This chain uses TRBV27 with TRBJ2-7; TRBD1 agrees at 7 bases. The CDR3 totals 14 residues. J was trimmed by 6 bases and V by 7 bases; bases with no gene match: 12. Germline V gives CDR1 MNHEY, CDR2 SMNVEV (reference sequence). CDR3 sequence reads: CASISRDSPTEQYF. The CDR3 DNA follows: TGTGCCAGCATCTCCCGGGACAGTCCAACCGAGCAGTACTTC.

This clonotype showed up many times. V gene TRBV10-3 combines with J gene TRBJ2-2; TRBD2 agrees at 13 bases. The CDR3 has 16 residues. From germline, CDR1 is ENHRY and CDR2 SYGVKD. J gave up 4 bases and V 6 bases, and 5 bases lay outside the gene matches. DNA of the CDR3: TGTGCCATCAGCCCGGGACTAGCGGGACCCACCGGGGAGCTGTTTTTT. As protein: CAISPGLAGPTGELFF.

This clonotype was observed a handful of times. This sequence joins TRBV4-3 and TRBJ2-5; 8 bases agree with TRBD2. CDR3 length equals 15 residues. V trimming: 4 bases; J trimming: 2 bases; junction bases outside the gene matches: 6. Germline CDR1 reads LGHNA; CDR2 reads YSLEER. CDR3 DNA sequence: TGCGCCAGCAGCCCCACGGGACTAGATCAAGAGACCCAGTACTTC. Amino acid sequence: CASSPTGLDQETQYF.

The chain combines TRBV9 with TRBJ2-3; D possibly uses TRBD1 or TRBD2 (5 bases each). CDR1 and CDR2 from the germline V gene are SGDLS and YYNGEE. V was shortened by 5 bases and J by 0 bases, with 13 bases between the two germline ends. This CDR3 region has 15 residues. Written as DNA, the CDR3 is TGTGCCAGCAGTCCGGGACCCACCAGCACAGATACGCAGTATTTT. Translated: CASSPGPTSTDTQYF.

The chain couples TRBV6-2 or TRBV6-3 to TRBJ2-7, with 8 bases fitting TRBD2. After removal of 5 bases from V and 0 bases from J, the junction contained 6 bases not matched to a gene. This CDR3 contains 15 residues. Germline CDR1 is MNHEY and CDR2 is SVGEGT. The DNA for the CDR3 is TGTGCCAGCAGTACGTCTGGGACTAGCTCCTACGAGCAGTACTTC. The encoded protein is CASSTSGTSSYEQYF.

Ten or more counts support this clonotype. This chain joins TRBV10-3 and TRBJ2-1; 9 positions match TRBD2. CDR3 length equals 13 residues. Germline V CDR1 and CDR2: ENHRY, SYGVKD. DNA for the CDR3: TGTGTGCCAGCGGGGGGCGAATACAATGAGCAGTTCTTC. Its translation is CVPAGGEYNEQFF.